These 10 T cell receptor beta chains came from one sample sequenced in a study of blood T cell repertoires in COVID-19. TCRdb keeps only in-frame clones here, not all; method: immunoSEQ multiplex PCR. The table has 180,000 or so clones, 75% to 90% seen once. Sequenced input: peripheral blood. These receptors were taken from a woman in her fifties or sixties with acute or convalescent COVID-19.

The rearrangement uses TRBV28 and TRBJ1-2; 8 bases align to TRBD1. Germline assignment: CDR1 MDHEN and CDR2 SYDVKM. This CDR3 is 15 amino acids long. Trimming cost V 2 bases and J 0 bases; bases outside gene matches: 2. The CDR3 spells CASSLDRGSNYGYTF. The CDR3 DNA reads as TGTGCCAGCAGTTTAGACAGGGGATCTAACTATGGCTACACCTTC.

A remark on this clone: The same CDR3 is also encoded by other DNA sequences in this sample. This chain joins TRBV2 and TRBJ1-4; TRBD1 matches 8 bases. CDR1 is SNHLY and CDR2 is FYNNEI in the germline V gene. The V segment lost 6 bases and the J segment 7 bases; nucleotides outside the gene matches: 7. The CDR3 runs to 14 residues. CDR3 sequence: CASRTGTGGEKLFF. CDR3 in DNA: TGTGCCAGCAGAACCGGGACAGGCGGTGAAAAACTGTTTTTT.

The chain combines TRBV3-1 (or the pseudogene TRBV3-2) with TRBJ1-4, with D hard to call. Germline CDR1 is LGHDT and CDR2 is YNNKEL (reference sequence). V was pared by 4 bases and J by 4 bases, with 7 bases between. This CDR3 contains 13 residues. CDR3 residues: CASSPSHNEKLFF. CDR3 bases: TGTGCCAGCAGCCCGAGTCATAATGAAAAACTGTTTTTT.

The V call is TRBV10-3, the J call TRBJ1-1; the match to TRBD1 covers 8 bases. In germline, CDR1 is ENHRY, CDR2 SYGVKD. With 6 bases clipped from V and 6 bases from J, the junction kept 6 bases outside the gene matches. The CDR3 runs to 13 residues. Written as DNA, the CDR3 is TGTGCCATCAGGGTGGACAGGGAATCTGAAGCTTTCTTT. Residues: CAIRVDRESEAFF.

The chain carries TRBV24-1 and TRBJ2-2; perhaps TRBD2 as D (6 bases). The CDR3 totals 16 residues. With 2 bases removed from V and 1 base from J, the gap between germline ends came to 10 bases. Germline CDR1 is KGHDR and CDR2 is SFDVKD. In DNA form, the CDR3 reads TGTGCCACCAGTGATTACGGGACTTTGAACACCGGGGAGCTGTTTTTT. Protein product: CATSDYGTLNTGELFF.

The V call is TRBV5-8, the J call TRBJ2-2; possibly TRBD1 for D (6 bases). Trimming cost V 7 bases and J 0 bases, with 10 bases left between them. The CDR3 totals 14 residues. Germline assignment: CDR1 SGHTS and CDR2 YDEGEE. The CDR3 DNA reads as TGTGCCAGCCGCGACAGGACGAACACCGGGGAGCTGTTTTTT. Protein sequence: CASRDRTNTGELFF.

In its sample, this clone was seen a few times. This sequence joins TRBV11-1 and TRBJ1-2; 10 bases map to TRBD1. Germline assignment: CDR1 SGHAT and CDR2 FQDESV (reference sequence). The junction had 5 bases not matched to a gene; V was cut back by 3 bases and J by 4 bases. This CDR3 is 15 amino acids long. CDR3 loop: CASSFGTGAVYGYTF. The CDR3 bases are TGTGCCAGCAGCTTTGGGACAGGGGCAGTCTATGGCTACACCTTC.

This sequence joins TRBV18 and TRBJ1-1; 7 bases match TRBD1. This CDR3 spans 13 amino acids. The trim removed 5 bases at V and 4 bases at J, leaving 4 bases unmatched. Germline loops: CDR1 KGHSH, CDR2 LQKENI. The CDR3 DNA is TGTGCCAGCTCAACAGGGGTGAGCACTGAAGCTTTCTTT. Residues: CASSTGVSTEAFF. Variable domain in full (rest from reference TRBV18 and TRBJ1-1): NAGVMQNPRHLVRRRGQEARLRCSPMKGHSHVYWYRQLPEEGLKFMVYLQKENIIDESGMPKERFSAEFPKEGPSILRIQQVVRGDSAAYFCASSTGVSTEAFFGQGTRLTVV.

This chain uses TRBV7-3 with TRBJ2-1, with D perhaps TRBD2 (5 bases). Germline-derived CDR1 and CDR2 are SGHTA and FQGTGA. V lost 5 bases, J lost 5 bases, and 16 bases lay in between. This CDR3 contains 15 residues. The CDR3 spells CASSRDFAGDNEQFF. The CDR3 DNA sequence: TGTGCCAGCAGCCGTGACTTTGCGGGCGACAATGAGCAGTTCTTC.

This sequence joins TRBV28 and TRBJ2-2; possibly TRBD2 for D (5 bases). Trimming pared 10 bases from V and 3 bases from J, leaving 18 bases between. The CDR3 sequence is 15 residues long. From germline, CDR1 is MDHEN and CDR2 SYDVKM. CDR3 nucleotide sequence: TGTGCCACAACCCTCGGGAATTTGGACACCGGGGAGCTGTTTTTT. Translating it yields CATTLGNLDTGELFF.